The next 10 T cell receptor beta chains were all read from a single sample in a study of T cells in Graves' hyperthyroidism and ophthalmopathy. TCR beta CDR3 sequences were amplified from RNA transcripts. First-round RT-PCR targeting the TCR CDR3 was performed with the HTBI primer set. TCRdb called the multiplex PCR reads again in MiXCR, with one record for every CDR3 protein. The sample shows approximately 500,000 distinct CDR3 sequences, just over 45% of them seen only once. Sample: peripheral blood or thyroid tissue (not recorded which). All receptors derive from a woman aged 18 to 35 with Graves' hyperthyroidism.

This clonotype was picked up a small number of times. V is TRBV2 and J is TRBJ2-3; no clear D gene. The CDR3 contains 11 residues. Germline V gene sequence: CDR1 SNHLY, CDR2 FYNNEI. The CDR3 region is CATRLADTQYF. Written as DNA, the CDR3 is TGTGCTACCCGCCTCGCAGATACGCAGTATTTT.

This clonotype has at least ten counts. This rearrangement joins TRBV12-5 to TRBJ1-2, with TRBD1 identical over 9 bases. CDR3 length: 19 residues. Per germline, CDR1 LGHNT and CDR2 FRNRAP. The J segment lost 6 bases and the V segment lost 2 bases, leaving 19 bases of the junction unmatched. The CDR3 nucleotides read TGTGCTAGTGGTTTGACACCCTGGACAGGGGTCGGGGGGTCGCATGGCTACACCTTC. Amino acid sequence: CASGLTPWTGVGGSHGYTF.

The chain uses TRBV4-2 and TRBJ2-3; 9 positions agree with TRBD1. V was pared by 2 bases and J by 9 bases, with 9 bases of the junction left unmatched. Germline CDR1 reads LGHNA; CDR2 reads YNFKEQ. CDR3 size: 15 residues. The CDR3 loop is CASSQMGQGVGTQYF. CDR3 sequence (DNA): TGTGCCAGCAGCCAAATGGGACAGGGAGTTGGGACGCAGTATTTT.

This chain links TRBV19 with TRBJ1-3; 7 nucleotides agree with TRBD1. The CDR3 is 16 amino acids. Germline V gives CDR1 LNHDA, CDR2 SQIVND (reference sequence). The CDR3 reads CARVAPWTGAGNTIYF. The DNA of the CDR3 is TGTGCTAGGGTCGCGCCTTGGACAGGTGCTGGAAACACCATATATTTT.

About this clonotype: This clone may be a read error of a much larger clone one base away. This chain connects TRBV5-1 to TRBJ2-2; 8 bases are a match to TRBD1. CDR3 length equals 16 residues. Germline CDR1 reads SGHRS; CDR2 reads YFSETQ. The CDR3 is CASSWGQAENTGELVF. The CDR3 DNA sequence: TGTGCCAGCAGCTGGGGACAGGCCGAGAACACCGGGGAGCTGGTTTTT. Filled out from reference TRBV5-1 and TRBJ2-2, the complete variable domain reads KAGVTQTPRYLIKTRGQQVTLSCSPISGHRSVSWYQQTPGQGLQFLFEYFSETQRNKGNFPGRFSGRQFSNSRSEMNVSTLELGDSALYLCASSWGQAENTGELVFGEGSRLTVL.

This clonotype showed up many times. The chain uses TRBV19 and TRBJ1-1; the D is unclear. The V end lost 4 bases, the J end lost 1 base, and 7 bases lay between the germline ends. The CDR3 has 13 amino acids. Germline loops: CDR1 LNHDA, CDR2 SQIVND (reference sequence). The DNA of the CDR3 is TGTGCCAGTAGTAATTACAGGAACACTGAAGCTTTCTTT. This encodes CASSNYRNTEAFF.

This clonotype was counted many times. V gene TRBV2 combines with J gene TRBJ1-1; D unresolved. The V gene lost 7 bases and the J gene lost 11 bases, with 11 bases spanning the gap. Germline V CDR1 and CDR2: SNHLY, FYNNEI. This CDR3 region has 10 residues. CDR3 in DNA: TGTGCCAGCATGGGGAGTGGGGCTTTCTTT. The encoded protein is CASMGSGAFF.

This clonotype came up a few times. V gene TRBV2 combines with J gene TRBJ2-7; no clear D. The CDR3 loop spans 13 amino acids. Germline V lookup: CDR1 SNHLY, CDR2 FYNNEI. Between the trimmed V and J ends, which lost 1 base and 6 bases, there was a span of 10 bases. The chain's CDR3 is CASSEDHPSEQYF. The CDR3 DNA is TGTGCCAGCAGTGAAGACCATCCTTCCGAGCAGTACTTC.

The chain couples TRBV29-1 to TRBJ2-7; TRBD1 agrees at 9 bases. The V gene's germline CDR1 is SQVTM and CDR2 ANQGSEA. V dropped 7 bases and J dropped 7; count of bases not matched to a gene: 17. The CDR3 is 15 amino acids. CDR3 DNA sequence: TGCAGCGCTTCTCTGGGACAGGGCGCCTTCAATGAGCAGTACTTC. The encoded protein is CSASLGQGAFNEQYF.

The genes are TRBV7-3 and TRBJ1-5; 9 positions agree with TRBD1. The CDR3 is 15 residues long. Germline lookup yields CDR1 SGHTA and CDR2 FQGTGA. V was clipped by 4 bases and J by 7 bases; unmatched bases: 8. Here the CDR3 DNA reads TGTGCCAGCAGCTCCGGACAGGGGAGACGGCAGCCCCAGCATTTT. Protein sequence: CASSSGQGRRQPQHF.